The 23 T cell receptor beta chains reported below all come from one sample, sequenced in a study of blood T cell repertoires in COVID-19. The assay was immunoSEQ multiplex PCR, and TCRdb's table has in-frame clones only and misses some. The sample holds roughly 150,000 clones; around 88% are singletons and the top ten take about 5%. Sequencing input: peripheral blood. All receptors come from a human donor in a cohort sampled during active COVID-19.

The chain recombines TRBV5-4 with TRBJ2-7, with D unresolved. CDR3 length equals 11 residues. Germline V gives CDR1 SGHNT, CDR2 YYREEE (reference sequence). Trimming left V 4 bases short and J 6 bases short, with 8 bases between. Written as DNA, the CDR3 is TGTGCCAGCAGCCAGTCAAGCGAGCAGTACTTC. This translates into CASSQSSEQYF.

This sequence joins TRBV2 and TRBJ1-3; TRBD1 aligns across 8 bases. The ends lost 6 bases at V and 2 bases at J; junction bases unmatched: 6. This CDR3 is built from 15 residues. CDR1 and CDR2 from the germline V gene are SNHLY and FYNNEI. CDR3 region: CASRLGQVPGNTIYF. In DNA, the CDR3 is TGTGCCAGCAGATTGGGACAGGTCCCTGGAAACACCATATATTTT.

The rearrangement uses TRBV6-2 or TRBV6-3 and TRBJ2-7; a possible D gene is TRBD1 (5 bases). The CDR3 loop spans 14 amino acids. CDR1 is MNHEY, CDR2 SVGEGT, per germline. The ends were cut back, 4 bases at V and 3 bases at J, with 13 bases in the middle. The CDR3 reads CASSSIPGNYEQYF. DNA of the CDR3: TGTGCCAGCAGTTCCATCCCAGGGAACTACGAGCAGTACTTC.

With regard to this clone: The same CDR3 is also encoded by other DNA sequences in this sample. The chain uses TRBV19 and TRBJ1-2, with D uncertain. CDR3 length: 12 amino acids. From germline, CDR1 is LNHDA and CDR2 SQIVND (reference sequence). V was clipped by 3 bases and J by 4 bases, with 6 bases between them. CDR3 DNA sequence: TGTGCCAGTAGTATCTCAGTCTATGGCTACACCTTC. Residues: CASSISVYGYTF.

This sequence joins TRBV2 and TRBJ2-3; D is perhaps TRBD2 (5 bases). V shed 6 bases and J shed 2 bases, with 9 bases lying between them. The germline V gene has CDR1 SNHLY and CDR2 FYNNEI. The CDR3 totals 13 residues. CDR3 protein: CASRPEVTDTQYF. CDR3 nucleotide sequence: TGTGCCAGCAGACCGGAGGTCACAGATACGCAGTATTTT.

This chain links TRBV24-1 with TRBJ1-3, with 9 bases lining up with TRBD1. J gave up 1 base and V 2 bases, and 14 bases lay outside the gene matches. The CDR3 has 20 residues. The germline gives CDR1 KGHDR, CDR2 SFDVKD. CDR3 sequence reads: CATSDSVGQGWFSSGNTIYF. CDR3 bases: TGTGCCACCAGTGATTCAGTGGGACAGGGATGGTTTAGTTCTGGAAACACCATATATTTT.

The chain combines TRBV5-4 with TRBJ2-1; 8 nucleotides line up with TRBD1. The germline gives CDR1 SGHNT, CDR2 YYREEE (reference sequence). With 5 bases clipped from V and 1 base from J, the junction kept 2 bases outside the gene matches. This CDR3 is built from 14 residues. This chain's CDR3 is CASSYRGSYNEQFF. CDR3 DNA: TGTGCCAGCAGTTACAGGGGGTCCTACAATGAGCAGTTCTTC. Filled out from reference TRBV5-4 and TRBJ2-1, the complete variable domain reads ETGVTQSPTHLIKTRGQQVTLRCSSQSGHNTVSWYQQALGQGPQFIFQYYREEENGRGNFPPRFSGLQFPNYSSELNVNALELDDSALYLCASSYRGSYNEQFFGPGTRLTVL.

This chain joins TRBV27 and TRBJ1-5; D is uncertain. The V end was cut by 2 bases, the J end by 1 base, with 15 bases between. CDR3 length equals 17 residues. Germline values: CDR1 MNHEY, CDR2 SMNVEV (reference sequence). This CDR3 reads CASSLTRNQFSNQPQHF. CDR3 DNA: TGTGCCAGCAGTTTAACGCGGAACCAGTTCAGCAATCAGCCCCAGCATTTT.

The table lists this clone with a count of one. The chain is built from TRBV28 and TRBJ2-7; perhaps TRBD1 as D (6 bases). This CDR3 comprises 18 residues. Between the trimmed V and J ends, which lost 6 bases and 3 bases, there was a span of 27 bases. Per the germline V gene, CDR1 is MDHEN and CDR2 is SYDVKM. Here the CDR3 DNA reads TGTGCCAGCAGCCCACCGGGACAAGGGACCCGGGGTGACTACGAGCAGTACTTC. As protein: CASSPPGQGTRGDYEQYF.

Here the CDR3 reads CAWSVVDRGRTKNIQYF. The DNA of the CDR3 is TGTGCCTGGAGTGTCGTCGACAGGGGGCGAACCAAAAACATTCAGTACTTC. The rearrangement joins TRBV30 to TRBJ2-4; TRBD1 matches 10 bases. Germline CDR1 GTSNPN, CDR2 SVGIG (reference sequence). CDR3 length: 17 residues. V shed 0 bases and J 2 bases; nucleotides not matched to a gene: 7.

This rearrangement joins TRBV5-4 to TRBJ1-2, with 7 bases that match TRBD1. Germline assignment: CDR1 SGHNT and CDR2 YYREEE (reference sequence). V was pared by 0 bases and J by 6 bases, with 2 bases of the junction left unmatched. The CDR3 spans 13 residues. CDR3 protein: CASSLGQGDGYTF. In DNA, the CDR3 is TGTGCCAGCAGCTTGGGACAGGGTGATGGCTACACCTTC.

This CDR3 is CASSLGTGSYEQYF. The CDR3, as DNA: TGTGCCAGCAGCTTGGGGACAGGTTCCTACGAGCAGTACTTC. The chain uses TRBV7-2 and TRBJ2-7; 8 bases map to TRBD1. This CDR3 spans 14 amino acids. Germline assignment: CDR1 SGHTA and CDR2 FQGNSA. V lost 3 bases to trimming and J lost 1 base; unmatched junction nucleotides: 2.

This clone was seen once. The gene calls are TRBV6-6 and TRBJ1-4; a weak D match, TRBD1 (5 bases). Trimming removed 8 bases from V and 4 bases from J, with 14 bases in between. This CDR3 comprises 14 residues. The germline CDR1 and CDR2 sequences are MNHNY and SVGAGI (reference sequence). The CDR3 reads CASLGTPINEKLFF. The CDR3 nucleotides are TGTGCCAGCCTTGGGACTCCGATTAATGAAAAACTGTTTTTT.

J is TRBJ2-7 and V is TRBV9, with D hard to call. Germline values: CDR1 SGDLS, CDR2 YYNGEE. The CDR3 spans 14 residues. Trimming removed 0 bases at V and 1 base at J, with 8 bases between. CDR3 nucleotide sequence: TGTGCCAGCAGCGTAGTGAGCAATTCCTACGAGCAGTACTTC. It encodes CASSVVSNSYEQYF. Full variable domain (remainder filled in from reference TRBV9 and TRBJ2-7): DSGVTQTPKHLITATGQRVTLRCSPRSGDLSVYWYQQSLDQGLQFLIQYYNGEERAKGNILERFSAQQFPDLHSELNLSSLELGDSALYFCASSVVSNSYEQYFGPGTRLTVT.

The rearrangement joins TRBV10-3 to TRBJ2-5; TRBD2 agrees at 11 bases. The V gene's germline CDR1 is ENHRY and CDR2 SYGVKD. The CDR3 contains 16 residues. Unmatched junction bases numbered 13, after V lost 8 bases and J lost 5 bases. In DNA form, the CDR3 reads TGTGCCATCGGCGGGAGTAGCGGGAGGGCCGGGGAGACCCAGTACTTC. Its protein is CAIGGSSGRAGETQYF.

The chain carries TRBV10-3 and TRBJ1-2; D is uncertain. CDR1 and CDR2 (germline): ENHRY, SYGVKD. The CDR3 has 11 residues. Trimming removed 6 bases at V and 2 bases at J, with 4 bases between. CDR3 residues: CAIRRNYGYTF. CDR3 in DNA: TGTGCCATCAGGCGCAACTATGGCTACACCTTC.

This sequence joins TRBV7-9 and TRBJ1-1; the D gene is possibly TRBD1 (6 bases). Trimming left V 7 bases short and J 3 bases short, with 18 bases between. The CDR3 totals 15 residues. Germline V gene lookup returns CDR1 SEHNR and CDR2 FQNEAQ (reference sequence). CDR3 sequence: CASTITDQGYTEAFF. DNA for the CDR3: TGTGCCAGCACCATAACGGACCAGGGGTACACTGAAGCTTTCTTT.

This sequence joins TRBV28 and TRBJ2-7; 7 positions match TRBD1. V lost 5 bases to trimming and J lost 4 bases; unmatched junction nucleotides: 11. Germline V gene lookup returns CDR1 MDHEN and CDR2 SYDVKM. The CDR3 totals 15 residues. In DNA form, the CDR3 reads TGTGCCAGCAGTATAGACAGGGATGGTAGTTACGAGCAGTACTTC. It translates to CASSIDRDGSYEQYF.

V and J are TRBV18 and TRBJ2-7; 7 positions agree with TRBD1. Germline lookup yields CDR1 KGHSH and CDR2 LQKENI. CDR3 length: 15 amino acids. V was pared by 3 bases and J by 0 bases, with 5 bases of the junction left unmatched. DNA for the CDR3: TGTGCCAGCTCACCCGGGACAGCTAGCTCCTACGAGCAGTACTTC. Residues: CASSPGTASSYEQYF.

This chain uses TRBV5-4 with TRBJ2-1, with 7 bases that match TRBD1. This CDR3 is built from 15 residues. The germline V gene has CDR1 SGHNT and CDR2 YYREEE (reference sequence). V shed 5 bases and J 9 bases; nucleotides not matched to a gene: 14. Here the CDR3 reads CASSPRQGSQAEQFF. The DNA for the CDR3 is TGTGCCAGCAGTCCTCGACAGGGCAGTCAGGCTGAGCAGTTCTTC.

V and J are TRBV19 and TRBJ1-2, with a tentative D call TRBD1 (5 bases). The CDR3 covers 13 residues. Germline V gives CDR1 LNHDA, CDR2 SQIVND (reference sequence). V gave up 4 bases and J gave up 4 bases, with 10 bases separating them. The CDR3 nucleotides read TGTGCCAGTAGTACGGGGGTGGTCTATGGCTACACCTTC. Protein: CASSTGVVYGYTF. The full variable domain, in which reference TRBV19 and TRBJ1-2 provide the parts outside the CDR3, is DGGITQSPKYLFRKEGQNVTLSCEQNLNHDAMYWYRQDPGQGLRLIYYSQIVNDFQKGDIAEGYSVSREKKESFPLTVTSAQKNPTAFYLCASSTGVVYGYTFGSGTRLTVV.

This sequence joins TRBV11-3 and TRBJ2-5; 14 nucleotides line up with TRBD2. The germline CDR1 and CDR2 sequences are SGHNT and YENEEA. The ends lost 5 bases at V and 3 bases at J; junction bases unmatched: 5. The CDR3 is 16 amino acids. This chain's CDR3 is CASSPGLAGVEETQYF. CDR3 coding DNA: TGTGCCAGCAGCCCGGGACTAGCGGGAGTGGAAGAGACCCAGTACTTC.

The V gene is TRBV28, the J gene TRBJ2-7; maybe TRBD1 (5 bases). Germline CDR1 MDHEN, CDR2 SYDVKM. Trimming took 4 bases from V and 4 from J, leaving 11 bases between them. This CDR3 contains 13 residues. This CDR3 is CASSSTNRYEQYF. In DNA, the CDR3 is TGTGCCAGCAGTTCGACAAACAGGTACGAGCAGTACTTC.